These 21 T cell receptor beta chains share one sample of origin, sequenced in a study of T-cell memory formation after mild COVID-19. From the 5' RACE reads, TCRdb called clonotypes with MiXCR, one entry per CDR3 protein. The repertoire consists of tens of thousands of distinct CDR3 sequences, with less than 15% occurring once and the leading ten covering roughly 15%. The sequenced material came from PBMCs or a T cell subset sorted from them (not recorded which). Receptors originate from an adult woman who had mild COVID-19 (a few samples of this study predate the infection). Cell type and time point are not known.

This clonotype was counted ten times or more. The chain couples TRBV12-3 or TRBV12-4 to TRBJ1-2; D not certain. Trimming cost V 7 bases and J 2 bases, with 20 bases left between them. This CDR3 contains 16 residues. CDR3 sequence (DNA): TGTGCCAGCACCCCACAGAGGAGCACTGCCAACTATGGCTACACCTTC. This codes for CASTPQRSTANYGYTF.

This clonotype was seen at least ten times. The DNA of the CDR3 is TGCGCCAGCAGTGAGGCGGGGCGGGGGGCTTACAATGAGCAGTTCTTC. As protein: CASSEAGRGAYNEQFF. This chain links TRBV10-2 with TRBJ2-1; 8 positions agree with TRBD2. Germline V lookup: CDR1 WSHSY, CDR2 SAAADI. This CDR3 spans 16 amino acids. With 2 bases clipped from V and 4 bases from J, the junction kept 7 bases outside the gene matches.

This clonotype was seen many times. The rearrangement uses TRBV29-1 and TRBJ2-3, with TRBD2 identical over 7 bases. With V trimmed by 5 bases and J by 6 bases, 11 bases remained unmatched. CDR3 length equals 14 residues. Germline-derived CDR1 and CDR2 are SQVTM and ANQGSEA. CDR3 region: CSVSPSTSSDTQYF. Written as DNA, the CDR3 is TGCAGCGTTTCCCCATCGACTAGCTCCGATACGCAGTATTTT.

This clonotype was found many times. The gene calls are TRBV27 and TRBJ1-1, with no clear D. Trimming took 6 bases from V and 3 from J, leaving 11 bases between them. The germline V gene has CDR1 MNHEY and CDR2 SMNVEV (reference sequence). The CDR3 runs 13 residues. The CDR3 is CASRTTWDTEAFF. Written as DNA, the CDR3 is TGTGCCAGCAGGACCACATGGGACACTGAAGCTTTCTTT.

This clonotype was counted many times. CDR3 nucleotides: TGTGCCAGCTCACCGAACAGTAATAACTATGGCTACACCTTC. It codes for CASSPNSNNYGYTF. The J gene is TRBJ1-2, the V gene TRBV18; D remains unclear. The CDR3 has 14 residues. CDR1 KGHSH and CDR2 LQKENI come from the germline V gene. The V gene lost 3 bases and the J gene lost 1 base, with 9 bases spanning the gap.

This clonotype was observed many times. The V and J genes are TRBV3-1 and TRBJ1-6; TRBD1 agrees at 8 bases. The CDR3 has 16 amino acids. V gave up 3 bases and J gave up 4 bases; unmatched junction bases: 5. Germline loops: CDR1 LGHDT, CDR2 YNNKEL (reference sequence). The CDR3 spells CASSHSGGAYNSPLHF. The CDR3 DNA sequence: TGTGCCAGCAGCCATTCAGGGGGCGCTTATAATTCACCCCTCCACTTT.

This clonotype was seen repeatedly, ten times or more. V and J are TRBV5-1 and TRBJ1-1; 7 bases map to TRBD1. CDR3 size: 17 residues. Looked up from germline, CDR1 is SGHRS and CDR2 is YFSETQ. V dropped 0 bases and J dropped 1; count of bases not matched to a gene: 9. The CDR3 DNA follows: TGCGCCAGCAGCTTGGGCCCAGGGGGAGAGGGGAACACTGAAGCTTTCTTT. It is translated as CASSLGPGGEGNTEAFF.

This clonotype has ten or more counts. The chain combines TRBV4-2 with TRBJ2-3; either TRBD1 or TRBD2 may supply D (6 bases each). CDR3 length: 17 residues. Trimming pared 0 bases from V and 3 bases from J, leaving 16 bases between. CDR1 is LGHNA and CDR2 is YNFKEQ in the germline V gene. The CDR3 region has the DNA TGTGCCAGCAGCCAAGATTTTGGGGGGCCGAGAACAGATACGCAGTATTTT. Translated: CASSQDFGGPRTDTQYF.

This clonotype was picked up many times. The rearrangement uses TRBV4-1 and TRBJ2-3; TRBD2 matches at 10 bases. The germline CDR1 and CDR2 sequences are MGHRA and YSYEKL. The CDR3 runs 17 residues. J was trimmed by 1 base and V by 2 bases; bases with no gene match: 6. CDR3 DNA sequence: TGCGCCAGCAGCCAACTAGCCGGGACTAGCGGCACAGATACGCAGTATTTT. It is translated as CASSQLAGTSGTDTQYF.

This clonotype came up many times. The CDR3 spells CASSQASFGEQYF. The CDR3, as DNA: TGTGCCAGCAGCCAAGCTAGTTTCGGCGAGCAGTACTTC. The rearrangement uses TRBV3-1 and TRBJ2-7; no clear D gene. The V end was cut by 1 base, the J end by 6 bases, with 10 bases between. This CDR3 comprises 13 residues. The V gene's germline CDR1 is LGHDT and CDR2 YNNKEL (reference sequence).

The chain recombines TRBV4-1 with TRBJ1-6; TRBD1 is a possible D gene (6 bases). V gave up 0 bases and J gave up 8 bases, with 11 bases separating them. The CDR3 is made up of 15 amino acids. The germline V gene encodes CDR1 MGHRA and CDR2 YSYEKL. CDR3 residues: CASSQEVTGDSPLHF. CDR3 nucleotide sequence: TGCGCCAGCAGCCAAGAGGTGACAGGAGATTCACCCCTCCACTTT.

This clonotype was counted many times. The chain couples TRBV7-8 to TRBJ1-1; D is possibly TRBD1 (5 bases). Per the germline V gene, CDR1 is SGHVS and CDR2 is FQNEAQ. CDR3 length equals 15 residues. Trimming removed 6 bases from V and 1 base from J, with 15 bases in between. The CDR3 DNA follows: TGTGCCAGCAGGTCCTCCGGGGGAAGGAACACTGAAGCTTTCTTT. Translated, it gives CASRSSGGRNTEAFF.

This clonotype showed up many times. The rearrangement uses TRBV20-1 and TRBJ2-3, with 8 bases identical to TRBD2. This CDR3 spans 16 amino acids. Trimming at V came to 4 bases and at J to 2 bases, leaving 11 bases not matched to a gene. Germline loops: CDR1 DFQATT, CDR2 SNEGSKA (reference sequence). The CDR3 here is CSANLLAGGTTDTQYF. DNA of the CDR3: TGCAGTGCTAATCTCTTGGCGGGGGGTACCACAGATACGCAGTATTTT.

At least ten counts were recorded for this clonotype. The chain uses TRBV6-5 and TRBJ2-1; D call uncertain. The V and J ends lost 0 bases and 5 bases respectively, with 8 bases between them. The CDR3 is made up of 14 amino acids. The germline CDR1 and CDR2 sequences are MNHEY and SVGAGI. CDR3 DNA sequence: TGTGCCAGCAGTTACTCACCTAGTGACAATGAGCAGTTCTTC. Amino acids: CASSYSPSDNEQFF.

This clonotype was found many times. This chain joins TRBV25-1 and TRBJ2-1, with TRBD2 matching 11 bases. This CDR3 has 17 amino acids. Germline CDR1 reads MGHDK; CDR2 reads SYGVNS. The V gene end was trimmed by 3 bases and the J gene end by 6 bases; junction bases not matched to a gene: 10. The DNA for the CDR3 is TGTGCCAGCAGTGAGTTTCAGGGCACTAGCGGGGGCAATGAGCAGTTCTTC. Protein: CASSEFQGTSGGNEQFF.

This clonotype was recorded many times. CDR3 DNA sequence: TGTGCCAGCGCCCCAGACGAAGAGACCCAGTACTTC. Amino acid sequence: CASAPDEETQYF. The chain joins TRBV3-1 to TRBJ2-5; D uncertain. The CDR3 extends over 12 amino acids. From germline, CDR1 is LGHDT and CDR2 YNNKEL (reference sequence). Trimming pared 8 bases from V and 3 bases from J, leaving 10 bases between.

This clonotype was counted ten times or more. The genes are TRBV11-2 and TRBJ2-1; tentative D call: TRBD2 (6 bases). There are 16 residues in the CDR3. Germline CDR1 is SGHAT and CDR2 is FQNNGV. The V end lost 1 base, the J end lost 2 bases, and 12 bases lay between the germline ends. The CDR3 reads CASSLAIAAAYNEQFF. The CDR3 nucleotides are TGTGCCAGCAGCTTAGCTATAGCGGCCGCCTACAATGAGCAGTTCTTC.

Only a few counts were recorded for this clonotype. J is TRBJ1-5 and V is TRBV30; no definite D call. This CDR3 has 16 residues. Germline V lookup: CDR1 GTSNPN, CDR2 SVGIG (reference sequence). V was pared by 0 bases and J by 2 bases, with 14 bases between. CDR3 nucleotide sequence: TGTGCCTGGAGTGTAAGGAGCAGAGCTGGCAATCAGCCCCAGCATTTT. Amino acids: CAWSVRSRAGNQPQHF.

At least ten counts were recorded for this clonotype. V usage is TRBV4-1 and J usage is TRBJ2-6; tentative D call: TRBD1 (5 bases). V lost 3 bases, J lost 4 bases, and 16 bases lay in between. The V gene's germline CDR1 is MGHRA and CDR2 YSYEKL. This CDR3 region has 17 residues. This chain's CDR3 is CASSQGLPLRGANVLTF. Written as DNA, the CDR3 is TGCGCCAGCAGCCAGGGGCTCCCCCTGAGGGGGGCCAACGTCCTGACTTTC.

This clonotype has at least ten counts. The CDR3 DNA reads as TGTGCCAGCAGCTTCCACTCCGCGGGGAGCAACGGGAACACCATATATTTT. As protein: CASSFHSAGSNGNTIYF. The chain employs TRBV7-9 and TRBJ1-3; the D is unclear. V shed 3 bases and J shed 7 bases, with 22 bases lying between them. CDR3 length: 17 amino acids. Germline assignment: CDR1 SEHNR and CDR2 FQNEAQ (reference sequence).

In its sample, this clonotype was seen many times. This rearrangement joins TRBV29-1 to TRBJ2-1; TRBD1 matches at 11 bases. The CDR3 sequence is 14 residues long. Germline V gene lookup returns CDR1 SQVTM and CDR2 ANQGSEA. Trimming at V came to 3 bases and at J to 9 bases, leaving 7 bases not matched to a gene. CDR3 sequence reads: CSVDGDRGVGEQFF. The CDR3 DNA is TGCAGCGTTGACGGGGACAGGGGGGTGGGTGAGCAGTTCTTC.